These 3 T cell receptor beta chains were sequenced from one sample in a study of blood T cell repertoires in COVID-19. Clones were read by immunoSEQ multiplex PCR, and TCRdb kept only the in-frame ones, dropping some. The table lists about 59,000 clones, 75% to 95% of them singletons. The sequencing input was peripheral blood. Receptors originate from a man at least 80 years old with acute or convalescent COVID-19.

The rearrangement uses TRBV6-6 and TRBJ1-5; no reliable D call. Looked up from germline, CDR1 is MNHNY and CDR2 is SVGAGI (reference sequence). The V end was cut by 7 bases, the J end by 4 bases, with 11 bases between. The length of the CDR3 is 13 residues. The CDR3 bases are TGTGCCAGCACCCGGGGAGAAAATCAGCCCCAGCATTTT. As protein: CASTRGENQPQHF.

The chain couples TRBV19 to TRBJ2-7; 7 bases are shared with TRBD2. Germline-derived CDR1 and CDR2 are LNHDA and SQIVND (reference sequence). Trimming took 1 base from V and 5 from J; bases not matched to a gene: 8. The CDR3 consists of 15 residues. The CDR3 DNA sequence: TGTGCCAGTAGTATAGTTGGCCAGGGACTACACGAGCAGTACTTC. This encodes CASSIVGQGLHEQYF.

The chain uses TRBV19 and TRBJ1-2; 11 positions agree with TRBD1. The CDR3 extends over 13 amino acids. Germline CDR1 and CDR2: LNHDA and SQIVND (reference sequence). V trimming: 6 bases; J trimming: 8 bases; junction bases outside the gene matches: 5. The CDR3 DNA sequence: TGTGCCAGTAGGGACAGGGGGCAAGGGGGCTACACCTTC. Translating it yields CASRDRGQGGYTF. Drawing the rest from reference TRBV19 and TRBJ1-2, the complete variable domain is DGGITQSPKYLFRKEGQNVTLSCEQNLNHDAMYWYRQDPGQGLRLIYYSQIVNDFQKGDIAEGYSVSREKKESFPLTVTSAQKNPTAFYLCASRDRGQGGYTFGSGTRLTVV.